This entry lists 27 T cell receptor beta chains sequenced from one sample in a study of cytomegalovirus exposure and HLA in healthy donors. 13 Jbeta primers and 60 Vbeta primers were used for the PCR. Assay used: immunoSEQ multiplex PCR; TCRdb lists only in-frame clones, some missing. The sample lists 100,000 to 150,000 clones; 60% to 85% were seen once. Sequencing was carried out using PBMCs. These receptors were obtained from a middle-aged woman in good health and CMV-seropositive.

The rearrangement joins TRBV19 to TRBJ2-2, with D maybe TRBD2 (5 bases). CDR1 is LNHDA, CDR2 SQIVND, per germline (reference sequence). This CDR3 region has 14 residues. V was trimmed by 1 base and J by 7 bases, leaving 10 bases between them. CDR3 region: CASSIGGLGGELFF. The CDR3, as DNA: TGTGCCAGTAGTATAGGCGGGCTGGGCGGGGAGCTGTTTTTT.

The chain uses TRBV18 and TRBJ2-3, with 9 bases identical to TRBD2. J lost 1 base, V lost 2 bases, and 7 bases had no gene match. Per the germline V gene, CDR1 is KGHSH and CDR2 is LQKENI. The CDR3 covers 17 residues. The CDR3 loop is CASSPYLASGGTDTQYF. The CDR3 DNA reads as TGTGCCAGCTCACCATACTTGGCTAGCGGGGGCACAGATACGCAGTATTTT.

The rearrangement uses TRBV10-1 and TRBJ1-1; D might be TRBD1 (6 bases). Trimming pared 4 bases from V and 4 bases from J, leaving 16 bases between. From germline, CDR1 is WNHNN and CDR2 SYGVQD (reference sequence). The CDR3 spans 15 residues. The CDR3 sequence: CASSVRAGVSTEAFF. DNA for the CDR3: TGCGCCAGCAGTGTCCGGGCAGGGGTTAGCACTGAAGCTTTCTTT.

Only one count was recorded for this clone. V is TRBV4-2 and J is TRBJ2-7; 10 bases are a match to TRBD2. CDR1 is LGHNA, CDR2 YNFKEQ, per germline. V lost 5 bases to trimming and J lost 2 bases; unmatched junction nucleotides: 6. The CDR3 covers 15 residues. For the CDR3, the DNA is TGTGCCAGCAGCTCCCGGACTAGCGGACCCTACGAGCAGTACTTC. Translated, it gives CASSSRTSGPYEQYF.

The chain has TRBV19 and TRBJ1-5; 8 positions agree with TRBD1. CDR1 is LNHDA and CDR2 is SQIVND in the germline V gene (reference sequence). This CDR3 comprises 15 residues. The V and J ends lost 7 bases and 2 bases, in that order; junction bases with no gene match: 7. CDR3 sequence: CASTKSGQGNQPQHF. The CDR3 nucleotides read TGTGCCAGTACCAAGTCGGGACAGGGCAATCAGCCCCAGCATTTT.

This chain joins TRBV5-1 and TRBJ2-3; possible D gene TRBD2, 6 bases. From germline, CDR1 is SGHRS and CDR2 YFSETQ. The V end lost 5 bases, the J end lost 3 bases, and 16 bases lay between the germline ends. The CDR3 extends over 15 amino acids. CDR3 in DNA: TGCGCCAGCAGTCCTCTTGGGACTCCTACAGATACGCAGTATTTT. Encoded protein: CASSPLGTPTDTQYF.

The J gene is TRBJ2-2, the V gene TRBV5-4; the D is unclear. Germline-derived CDR1 and CDR2 are SGHNT and YYREEE (reference sequence). The CDR3 is 13 residues long. Trimming shortened V by 0 bases and J by 8 bases, and 8 bases separated the two germline ends. CDR3: CASSLGLTGELFF. The CDR3 nucleotides read TGTGCCAGCAGCTTGGGACTTACTGGGGAGCTGTTTTTT.

This chain links TRBV6-1 with TRBJ2-3; tentatively, D is TRBD1 (6 bases). V was cut by 4 bases and J by 6 bases, with 14 bases left in between. Per germline, CDR1 MNHNS and CDR2 SASEGT. The CDR3 covers 14 residues. CDR3 sequence (DNA): TGTGCCAGCAGTGTTGGACAGTCGGTCGATACGCAGTATTTT. Its translation is CASSVGQSVDTQYF.

This clone was recorded a few times. The chain uses TRBV5-1 and TRBJ2-3; TRBD2 is a possible D gene (7 bases). Germline V CDR1 and CDR2: SGHRS, YFSETQ. This CDR3 is built from 14 residues. Trimming stripped 5 bases from V and 7 bases from J, with 17 bases between. CDR3 amino acids: CASSDSGGPNTQYF. The DNA of the CDR3 is TGCGCCAGCAGTGATTCCGGGGGGCCAAATACGCAGTATTTT.

This clone was detected only once. The chain employs TRBV5-5 and TRBJ2-3, with D possibly matching TRBD1 (6 bases). Between the trimmed V and J ends, which lost 2 bases and 4 bases, there was a span of 8 bases. The CDR3 has 13 residues. Germline V lookup: CDR1 SGHKS, CDR2 YYEKEE (reference sequence). CDR3 amino acids: CASSLQGSDTQYF. In nucleotides, the CDR3 is TGTGCCAGCAGCTTACAGGGTTCAGATACGCAGTATTTT.

Turning to this clone: Its ends do not fully match the called genes, so a read error is possible. The V and J genes are TRBV7-9 and TRBJ1-2; no clear D. The CDR3 has 13 residues. Germline assignment: CDR1 SEHNR and CDR2 FQNEAQ (reference sequence). CDR3 loop: CASSLAREQISAF. In nucleotides, the CDR3 is TGTGCCAGCAGCTTAGCGCGGGAACAGATATCGGCCTTC.

J is TRBJ1-1 and V is TRBV10-3; D not certain. CDR1 ENHRY and CDR2 SYGVKD come from the germline V gene. Trimming pared 6 bases from V and 4 bases from J, leaving 12 bases between. This CDR3 is built from 13 residues. The DNA of the CDR3 is TGTGCCATCAGAACAGCCGCGGGCACTGAAGCTTTCTTT. Translated: CAIRTAAGTEAFF.

This CDR3 is CASQMMATLYEQYF. The CDR3 region has the DNA TGTGCCAGCCAAATGATGGCCACCCTCTACGAGCAGTACTTC. This chain links TRBV2 with TRBJ2-7; D unresolved. Germline V gene lookup returns CDR1 SNHLY and CDR2 FYNNEI. Trimming cost V 8 bases and J 3 bases, with 17 bases left between them. CDR3 length: 14 amino acids. Drawing the rest from reference TRBV2 and TRBJ2-7, the complete variable domain is EPEVTQTPSHQVTQMGQEVILRCVPISNHLYFYWYRQILGQKVEFLVSFYNNEISEKSEIFDDQFSVERPDGSNFTLKIRSTKLEDSAMYFCASQMMATLYEQYFGPGTRLTVT.

The chain employs TRBV25-1 and TRBJ2-1; TRBD2 aligns across 10 bases. The CDR3 has 15 amino acids. Germline-derived CDR1 and CDR2 are MGHDK and SYGVNS. V lost 8 bases and J lost 4; bases outside the gene matches: 8. The CDR3 protein is CASARGTSAYNEQFF. Here the CDR3 DNA reads TGTGCCAGCGCACGGGGGACTAGCGCTTACAATGAGCAGTTCTTC.

The chain combines TRBV7-3 with TRBJ2-5; possibly TRBD2 for D (5 bases). Trimming pared 1 base from V and 7 bases from J, leaving 10 bases between. Per germline, CDR1 SGHTA and CDR2 FQGTGA. The CDR3 totals 13 residues. DNA of the CDR3: TGTGCCAGCAGCTTAATCTCCGAGGGGACCCAGTACTTC. It specifies CASSLISEGTQYF.

CDR3 amino acids: CASRNRTGGAHGYTF. CDR3 DNA sequence: TGCGCCAGCAGAAATCGGACAGGGGGCGCTCATGGCTACACCTTC. This chain uses TRBV5-1 with TRBJ1-2; 11 bases align to TRBD1. Germline trimming cut 5 bases from V and 6 bases from J; bases unmatched to any gene: 9. Germline-derived CDR1 and CDR2 are SGHRS and YFSETQ. This CDR3 comprises 15 residues.

Comments on this clone: This specimen includes other DNA sequences encoding the same CDR3. The V and J genes are TRBV15 and TRBJ2-7; weak D call: TRBD2 (5 bases). The V end was cut by 3 bases, the J end by 0 bases, with 6 bases between. This CDR3 contains 13 residues. Looked up from germline, CDR1 is LNHNV and CDR2 is YYDKDF (reference sequence). The CDR3, as DNA: TGTGCCACCAGCAGGGACTCCTCCTACGAGCAGTACTTC. Its translation is CATSRDSSYEQYF.

This chain uses TRBV10-3 with TRBJ2-2; D might be TRBD1 (5 bases). The CDR3 consists of 14 residues. Germline CDR1 is ENHRY and CDR2 is SYGVKD. V was clipped by 7 bases and J by 3 bases, with 12 bases between them. The CDR3 coding sequence is TGTGCCATCAAAATTCAGGGTGACACCGGGGAGCTGTTTTTT. It encodes CAIKIQGDTGELFF.

This rearrangement joins TRBV11-2 to TRBJ2-5; weak D call: TRBD2 (5 bases). This CDR3 contains 14 residues. CDR1 and CDR2 (germline): SGHAT, FQNNGV. With 1 base removed from V and 2 bases from J, the gap between germline ends came to 8 bases. The CDR3 DNA is TGTGCCAGCAGCTTAGGGACTTCACAAGAGACCCAGTACTTC. This codes for CASSLGTSQETQYF.

This clone was found once. The V gene is TRBV18, the J gene TRBJ2-7, with a tentative D call TRBD1 (5 bases). This CDR3 is built from 15 residues. Germline V CDR1 and CDR2: KGHSH, LQKENI. Trimming left V 6 bases short and J 0 bases short, with 15 bases between. DNA of the CDR3: TGTGCCAGCTCCCCAGGTTGGGGCAGCTCCTACGAGCAGTACTTC. Translated: CASSPGWGSSYEQYF.

This chain uses TRBV5-1 with TRBJ1-2; TRBD1 might be the D (5 bases). V shed 0 bases and J shed 4 bases, with 13 bases lying between them. CDR1 and CDR2 from the germline V gene are SGHRS and YFSETQ. This CDR3 has 15 residues. The CDR3 bases are TGCGCCAGCAGCTTGGGGGGGGATTCTCCCTATGGCTACACCTTC. Protein: CASSLGGDSPYGYTF.

This chain joins TRBV9 and TRBJ2-5, with a possible D match to TRBD2 (6 bases). Germline CDR1 reads SGDLS; CDR2 reads YYNGEE. The CDR3 loop spans 14 amino acids. The V gene lost 0 bases and the J gene lost 5 bases, with 11 bases spanning the gap. The CDR3 is CASSVGAGLETQYF. Written as DNA, the CDR3 is TGTGCCAGCAGCGTAGGGGCGGGATTGGAGACCCAGTACTTC.

V usage is TRBV2 and J usage is TRBJ1-2, with D perhaps matching TRBD1 (5 bases). The V and J ends lost 2 bases and 5 bases respectively, with 9 bases between them. This CDR3 has 13 amino acids. Germline CDR1 is SNHLY and CDR2 is FYNNEI. CDR3 nucleotide sequence: TGTGCCAGCAGTGAATATAGGGGTTATGGCTACACCTTC. This encodes CASSEYRGYGYTF. Looking up the rest from reference TRBV2 and TRBJ1-2 gives the full variable domain: EPEVTQTPSHQVTQMGQEVILRCVPISNHLYFYWYRQILGQKVEFLVSFYNNEISEKSEIFDDQFSVERPDGSNFTLKIRSTKLEDSAMYFCASSEYRGYGYTFGSGTRLTVV.

This clone was observed a few times. The chain links TRBV4-3 to TRBJ2-3, with 7 bases fitting TRBD2. Per the germline V gene, CDR1 is LGHNA and CDR2 is YSLEER. With V trimmed by 0 bases and J by 2 bases, 5 bases remained unmatched. The CDR3 length is 16 residues. CDR3 DNA: TGCGCCAGCAGCCAAGATCTAGCGGAGATCACAGATACGCAGTATTTT. This sequence encodes CASSQDLAEITDTQYF.

Comments on this clone: The sample contains more than one DNA sequence encoding this CDR3. The chain is built from TRBV4-2 and TRBJ1-6; no clear D. The V end lost 6 bases, the J end lost 0 bases, and 6 bases lay between the germline ends. Germline lookup yields CDR1 LGHNA and CDR2 YNFKEQ. The CDR3 has 14 amino acids. The DNA of the CDR3 is TGTGCCAGCAGGGTTAGCTCCTATAATTCACCCCTCCACTTT. It translates to CASRVSSYNSPLHF.

This clone showed up just a few times. This chain joins TRBV7-8 and TRBJ1-2, with D hard to call. This CDR3 contains 16 residues. With 5 bases removed from V and 0 bases from J, the gap between germline ends came to 16 bases. From germline, CDR1 is SGHVS and CDR2 FQNEAQ. The CDR3 DNA sequence: TGTGCCAGCAGCCAAGCGGACGGACGAGCTAACTATGGCTACACCTTC. Translation gives CASSQADGRANYGYTF.

The rearrangement uses TRBV11-1 and TRBJ1-4; TRBD1 matches at 7 bases. This CDR3 contains 13 residues. Germline values: CDR1 SGHAT, CDR2 FQDESV (reference sequence). The J segment lost 7 bases and the V segment lost 5 bases, leaving 4 bases of the junction unmatched. The CDR3 region is CASSQGVGEKLFF. The CDR3 DNA follows: TGTGCCAGCAGCCAGGGGGTTGGTGAAAAACTGTTTTTT.